Each of the 22 T cell receptor beta chains below was sequenced from the same sample in a study of T cells in Graves' hyperthyroidism and ophthalmopathy. Researchers amplified the TCR beta CDR3 regions from RNA transcripts. A first-round RT-PCR of the TCR CDR3 used the HTBI primer set. TCRdb recomputed calls from the multiplex PCR reads with MiXCR, one row per CDR3 protein. The table shows approximately 330,000 distinct CDR3 sequences, with roughly 20% occurring only once. The sample was blood. The receptors come from a woman between 45 and 65 years old with Graves' hyperthyroidism.

This rearrangement joins TRBV20-1 to TRBJ2-7; unclear D gene. Germline CDR1 reads DFQATT; CDR2 reads SNEGSKA (reference sequence). Trimming cost V 5 bases and J 3 bases, with 20 bases left between them. The CDR3 is 15 amino acids. The CDR3 is CSAATAATLSYEQYV. CDR3 DNA: TGCAGTGCTGCTACGGCAGCTACCTTGAGCTACGAGCAGTACGTC.

This clonotype appeared a single time. At one end, the junction sequence differs from germline, possibly due to a read error. CDR3: CASSYTNTGELFF. Written as DNA, the CDR3 is TGTGCTAGCAGCTACACCAACACCGGGGAGCTGTTTTTT. The V and J genes are TRBV7-7 and TRBJ2-2; D is ambiguous. The CDR3 is 13 amino acids. CDR1 SSHAT and CDR2 FNYEAQ come from the germline V gene (reference sequence).

The genes are TRBV19 and TRBJ1-1; D gene ambiguous. V was shortened by 7 bases and J by 5 bases, with 17 bases between the two germline ends. The CDR3 length is 14 residues. CDR1 and CDR2 (germline): LNHDA, SQIVND (reference sequence). The CDR3 loop is CASTPTSVTTEAFF. The DNA of the CDR3 is TGTGCCAGTACCCCGACAAGCGTGACTACTGAAGCTTTCTTT.

This clonotype was seen many times. V and J are TRBV30 and TRBJ1-1, with unresolved D. Between the trimmed V and J ends, which lost 3 bases and 7 bases, there was a span of 9 bases. This CDR3 spans 11 amino acids. Looked up from germline, CDR1 is GTSNPN and CDR2 is SVGIG (reference sequence). The CDR3 region is CAWSAIREAFF. For the CDR3, the DNA is TGTGCCTGGAGCGCCATCCGTGAAGCTTTCTTT.

Worth noting for this clonotype: Possible read error: a much larger clone is one base away. This chain uses TRBV7-8 with TRBJ2-1, with D tentatively TRBD2 (6 bases). This CDR3 has 14 residues. Germline V gives CDR1 SGHVS, CDR2 FQNEAQ. As DNA, the CDR3 is TGTGTCAGCAGCTTAGCGGAGGTAGTTAATGAGCAGTTCTTC. Translated: CVSSLAEVVNEQFF.

A few counts support this clonotype. This chain joins TRBV7-2 and TRBJ1-1, with TRBD1 as a possible D gene (6 bases). Germline V gives CDR1 SGHTA, CDR2 FQGNSA. This CDR3 has 12 residues. V shed 1 base and J shed 7 bases, with 7 bases lying between them. The CDR3 loop is CASSLDRVEAFF. The CDR3 coding sequence is TGTGCCAGCAGCTTAGACAGGGTTGAAGCTTTCTTT.

This clonotype appeared many times. V is TRBV5-6 and J is TRBJ1-1, with D perhaps matching TRBD1 (5 bases). V was pared by 5 bases and J by 0 bases, with 17 bases between. The germline gives CDR1 SGHDT, CDR2 YYEEEE. The CDR3 extends over 16 amino acids. Here the CDR3 reads CASRDGGNRMNTEAFF. CDR3 DNA: TGTGCCAGCAGGGATGGGGGGAATAGGATGAACACTGAAGCTTTCTTT.

The CDR3 DNA sequence: TGTGCCAGCAGCACACTCGGGACAGGGGTTGGGGAGCTGTTTTTT. This encodes CASSTLGTGVGELFF. J is TRBJ2-2 and V is TRBV7-6; TRBD1 agrees at 10 bases. From germline, CDR1 is SGHVS and CDR2 FNYEAQ. V was clipped by 5 bases and J by 8 bases; unmatched bases: 8. This CDR3 has 15 residues.

This clonotype was observed a few times. This sequence joins TRBV20-1 and TRBJ1-5; no clear D. The germline gives CDR1 DFQATT, CDR2 SNEGSKA (reference sequence). V was cut by 6 bases and J by 0 bases, with 12 bases left in between. The CDR3 sequence is 14 residues long. The CDR3 loop reads CSAPGPNSNQPQHF. The CDR3 region has the DNA TGCAGTGCACCCGGTCCTAATAGCAATCAGCCCCAGCATTTT.

This clonotype was counted at least ten times. The J gene is TRBJ2-5, the V gene TRBV28; 8 bases are shared with TRBD2. Per germline, CDR1 MDHEN and CDR2 SYDVKM. The CDR3 is 14 residues long. Losses at the gene ends were 10 bases for V and 4 bases for J; bases not matched to a gene: 11. The CDR3: CATQGAGGLETQYF. The CDR3 DNA follows: TGTGCCACCCAAGGGGCGGGAGGATTAGAGACCCAGTACTTC.

This clonotype was seen only a few times. CDR3 DNA sequence: TGTGCCAGCAGCTTAGATCGGACAAAAGAGACCCAGTACTTC. As protein: CASSLDRTKETQYF. The genes are TRBV11-2 and TRBJ2-5, with a tentative D call TRBD1 (5 bases). From germline, CDR1 is SGHAT and CDR2 FQNNGV. With 0 bases removed from V and 3 bases from J, the gap between germline ends came to 8 bases. There are 14 residues in the CDR3.

This clonotype was detected many times. The V gene is TRBV6-2 or TRBV6-3, the J gene TRBJ1-5; TRBD1 matches at 7 bases. Germline trimming cut 2 bases from V and 1 base from J; bases unmatched to any gene: 2. The CDR3 totals 15 residues. The germline CDR1 and CDR2 sequences are MNHEY and SVGEGT. In DNA, the CDR3 is TGTGCCAGCAGTTACCCGGGACAGAGCAATCAGCCCCAGCATTTT. Amino acid sequence: CASSYPGQSNQPQHF.

This clonotype was seen at least ten times. CDR3 nucleotides: TGTGCCAGCATGATGACTAGCGGGGGGGTACAAGAGACCCAGTACTTC. It specifies CASMMTSGGVQETQYF. The chain has TRBV12-3 or TRBV12-4 and TRBJ2-5; TRBD2 matches 14 bases. The CDR3 sequence is 16 residues long. J lost 2 bases, V lost 7 bases, and 6 bases had no gene match.

In this sample, this clonotype turned up many times. The chain employs TRBV7-9 and TRBJ2-2; no firm D call. Per germline, CDR1 SEHNR and CDR2 FQNEAQ (reference sequence). Trimming removed 5 bases from V and 7 bases from J, with 8 bases in between. The CDR3 has 12 residues. The chain's CDR3 is CASSAADGELFF. The CDR3 nucleotides are TGTGCCAGCAGCGCCGCCGACGGGGAGCTGTTTTTT.

V gene TRBV2 combines with J gene TRBJ2-2; a possible D gene is TRBD1 (6 bases). The ends were cut back, 6 bases at V and 5 bases at J, with 10 bases in the middle. The length of the CDR3 is 13 residues. Germline assignment: CDR1 SNHLY and CDR2 FYNNEI. The CDR3 bases are TGTGCCAGCAGGGCACAGGGAACCGGGGAGCTGTTTTTT. It codes for CASRAQGTGELFF.

A remark on this clonotype: Just one base apart from a much larger clone, this may be a read error. The rearrangement joins TRBV7-3 to TRBJ2-5; 7 bases are a match to TRBD1. CDR1 and CDR2 from the germline V gene are SGHTA and FQGTGA. CDR3 length: 16 amino acids. Trimming at V came to 6 bases and at J to 1 base, leaving 11 bases not matched to a gene. Written as DNA, the CDR3 is TGTGCCAGCAGTGAACTAGGGACAGATCCCCAAGAGACCCAGTACTTC. Amino acid sequence: CASSELGTDPQETQYF.

The gene calls are TRBV12-3 or TRBV12-4 and TRBJ1-4; TRBD1 might be the D (6 bases). This CDR3 comprises 14 residues. The V gene lost 5 bases and the J gene lost 5 bases, with 12 bases spanning the gap. CDR3 bases: TGTGCCAGCAGTCACCAGGGGTCAAATGAAAAACTGTTTTTT. Translating it yields CASSHQGSNEKLFF.

The V call is TRBV20-1, the J call TRBJ1-4; TRBD1 aligns across 11 bases. CDR1 and CDR2 from the germline V gene are DFQATT and SNEGSKA (reference sequence). The CDR3 runs 13 residues. The ends lost 6 bases at V and 7 bases at J; junction bases unmatched: 4. The CDR3 bases are TGCAGTGCCAGGACAGGGGGCGTTGAAAAACTGTTTTTT. It specifies CSARTGGVEKLFF.

This clonotype was seen many times. This sequence joins TRBV5-1 and TRBJ2-2; TRBD2 agrees at 11 bases. J lost 9 bases, V lost 1 base, and 5 bases had no gene match. This CDR3 is 15 amino acids long. Germline V CDR1 and CDR2: SGHRS, YFSETQ. DNA of the CDR3: TGCGCCAGCAGCTTGACTAGCGGGGGCTCCAGGGAGCTGTTTTTT. Translated: CASSLTSGGSRELFF. Together with reference TRBV5-1 and TRBJ2-2, the CDR3 gives the full variable domain: KAGVTQTPRYLIKTRGQQVTLSCSPISGHRSVSWYQQTPGQGLQFLFEYFSETQRNKGNFPGRFSGRQFSNSRSEMNVSTLELGDSALYLCASSLTSGGSRELFFGEGSRLTVL.

This clonotype was detected a few times. The junction departs from germline at one end; a sequencing error may be responsible. CDR3 in DNA: TGTGCCATCAGTGACCCGGGTAGGAACACTGAAGCTTCCTTT. It translates to CAISDPGRNTEASF. The V gene is TRBV10-3, the J gene TRBJ1-1; D is undetermined. CDR1 is ENHRY and CDR2 is SYGVKD in the germline V gene. The CDR3 totals 14 residues.

This clonotype has a handful of counts. The V and J genes are TRBV7-3 and TRBJ2-1; D ambiguous. The germline V and J ends were trimmed by 2 bases and 7 bases, with 9 bases remaining between them. The CDR3 runs to 13 residues. Germline V lookup: CDR1 SGHTA, CDR2 FQGTGA. CDR3 sequence (DNA): TGTGCCAGCAGCTTAGTGCCAGCGAATGAGCAGTTCTTC. As protein: CASSLVPANEQFF. Variable domain in full (rest from reference TRBV7-3 and TRBJ2-1): GAGVSQTPSNKVTEKGKYVELRCDPISGHTALYWYRQSLGQGPEFLIYFQGTGAADDSGLPNDRFFAVRPEGSVSTLKIQRTERGDSAVYLCASSLVPANEQFFGPGTRLTVL.

The DNA of the CDR3 is TGTGCCAGCAGAACAGACACTAATCAGCCCCAGCATTTT. Protein: CASRTDTNQPQHF. The rearrangement uses TRBV6-1 and TRBJ1-5; no firm D call. CDR1 and CDR2 from the germline V gene are MNHNS and SASEGT. The ends were cut back, 6 bases at V and 4 bases at J, with 10 bases in the middle. The CDR3 is 13 amino acids.